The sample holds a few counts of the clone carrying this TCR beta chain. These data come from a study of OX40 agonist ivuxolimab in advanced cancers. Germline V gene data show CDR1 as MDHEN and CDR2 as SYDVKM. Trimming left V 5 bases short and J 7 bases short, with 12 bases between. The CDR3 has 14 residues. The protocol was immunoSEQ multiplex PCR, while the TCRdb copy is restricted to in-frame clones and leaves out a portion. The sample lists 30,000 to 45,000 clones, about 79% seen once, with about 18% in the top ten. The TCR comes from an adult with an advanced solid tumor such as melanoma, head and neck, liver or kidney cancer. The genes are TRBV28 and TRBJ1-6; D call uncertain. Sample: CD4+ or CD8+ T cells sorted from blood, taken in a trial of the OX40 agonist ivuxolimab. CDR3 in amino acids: CASSVPGLNSPLHF. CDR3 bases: TGTGCCAGCAGTGTACCGGGGTTAAATTCACCCCTCCACTTT.